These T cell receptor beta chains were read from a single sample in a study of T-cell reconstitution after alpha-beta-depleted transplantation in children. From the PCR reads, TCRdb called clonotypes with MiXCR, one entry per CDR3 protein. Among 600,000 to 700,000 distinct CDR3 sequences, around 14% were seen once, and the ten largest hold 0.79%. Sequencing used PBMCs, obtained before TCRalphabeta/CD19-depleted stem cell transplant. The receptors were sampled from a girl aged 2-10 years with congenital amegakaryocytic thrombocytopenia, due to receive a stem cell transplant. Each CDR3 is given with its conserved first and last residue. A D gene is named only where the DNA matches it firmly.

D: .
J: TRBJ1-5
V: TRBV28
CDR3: CASNQPWGDQGNQPQHF

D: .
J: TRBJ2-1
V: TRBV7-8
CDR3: CASSDSLGAYNEQFF

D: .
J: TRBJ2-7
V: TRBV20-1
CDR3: CSASAGFRGNYEQYF

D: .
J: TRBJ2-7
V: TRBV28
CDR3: CASSLGAGGKLYEQYF

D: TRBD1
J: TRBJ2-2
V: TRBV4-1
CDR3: CASSQEQGKIGELFF

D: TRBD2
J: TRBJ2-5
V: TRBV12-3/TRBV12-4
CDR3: CASSSRGTTQETQYF

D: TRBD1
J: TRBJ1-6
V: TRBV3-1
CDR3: CASSQWTGSSPLHF

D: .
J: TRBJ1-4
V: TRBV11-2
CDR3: CASSLDAVKLFF

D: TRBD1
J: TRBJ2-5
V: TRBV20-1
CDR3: CSARGQGATETQYF

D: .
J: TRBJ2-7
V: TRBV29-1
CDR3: CSVEEGETEQYF

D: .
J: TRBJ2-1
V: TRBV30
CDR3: CAGRKRGARDEQFF

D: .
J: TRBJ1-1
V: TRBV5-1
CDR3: CASSATGQGTEAFF

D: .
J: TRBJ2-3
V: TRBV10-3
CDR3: CAISGETQYF

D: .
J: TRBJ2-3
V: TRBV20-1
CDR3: CSAVKKDTQYF

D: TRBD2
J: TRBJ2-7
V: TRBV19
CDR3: CASSIGGTSGIYEQYF

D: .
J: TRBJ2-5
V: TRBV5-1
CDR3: CASSLEWWAGTSETQYF

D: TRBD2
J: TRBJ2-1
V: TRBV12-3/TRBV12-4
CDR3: CASSPTSGRAYEQFF

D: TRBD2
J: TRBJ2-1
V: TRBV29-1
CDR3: CSVVRRELGNEQFF

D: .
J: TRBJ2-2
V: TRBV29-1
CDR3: CSVAGPNTGELFF

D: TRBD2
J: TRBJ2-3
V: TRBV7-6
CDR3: CASSPGTSGEGDTQYF

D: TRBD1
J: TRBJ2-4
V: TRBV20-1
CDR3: CSARGQNIQYF

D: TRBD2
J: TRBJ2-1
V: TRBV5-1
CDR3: CASSLSGGTYNEQFF

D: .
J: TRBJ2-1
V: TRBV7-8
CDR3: CASSSGRRHGYNEQFF

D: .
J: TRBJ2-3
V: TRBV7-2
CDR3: CASSLAPVTPDTQYF

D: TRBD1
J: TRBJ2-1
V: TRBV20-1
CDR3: CSARVKPGQNNEQFF

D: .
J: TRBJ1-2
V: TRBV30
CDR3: CAWTLTMDYGYTF

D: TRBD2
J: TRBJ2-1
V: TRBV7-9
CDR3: CASSLSSGVFNNEQFF

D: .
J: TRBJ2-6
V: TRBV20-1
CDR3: CSASSIGIGANVLTF

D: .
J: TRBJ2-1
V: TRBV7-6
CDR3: CASSSPTGMGNEQFF

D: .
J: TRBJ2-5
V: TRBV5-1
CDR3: CASRSGPRQETQYF

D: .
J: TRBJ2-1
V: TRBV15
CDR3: CATSRLVPSDEQFF

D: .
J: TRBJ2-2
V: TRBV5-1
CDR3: CASSFNTREGTGELFF

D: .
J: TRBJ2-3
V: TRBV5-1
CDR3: CASSPRFGGPVTDTQYF

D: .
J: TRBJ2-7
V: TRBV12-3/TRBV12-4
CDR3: CASSFFSMGGEQYF